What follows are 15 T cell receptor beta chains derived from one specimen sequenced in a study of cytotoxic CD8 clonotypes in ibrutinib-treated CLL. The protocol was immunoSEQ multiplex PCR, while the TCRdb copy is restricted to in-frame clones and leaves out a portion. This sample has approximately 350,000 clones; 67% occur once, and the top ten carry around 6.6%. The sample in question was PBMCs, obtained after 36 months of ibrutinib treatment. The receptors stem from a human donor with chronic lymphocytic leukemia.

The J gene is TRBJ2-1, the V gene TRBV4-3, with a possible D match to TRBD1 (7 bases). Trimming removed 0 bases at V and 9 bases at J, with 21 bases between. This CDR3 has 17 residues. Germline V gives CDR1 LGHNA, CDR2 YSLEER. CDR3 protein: CASSQDLQGGSWGEQFF. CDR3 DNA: TGCGCCAGCAGCCAAGATCTCCAGGGGGGTTCCTGGGGTGAGCAGTTCTTC.

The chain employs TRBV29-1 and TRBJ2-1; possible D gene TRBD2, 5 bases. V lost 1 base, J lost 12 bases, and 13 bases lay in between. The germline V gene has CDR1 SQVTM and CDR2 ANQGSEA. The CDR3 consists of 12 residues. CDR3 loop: CSVEGRLFPQFF. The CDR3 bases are TGCAGCGTTGAAGGCCGACTATTCCCGCAGTTCTTC.

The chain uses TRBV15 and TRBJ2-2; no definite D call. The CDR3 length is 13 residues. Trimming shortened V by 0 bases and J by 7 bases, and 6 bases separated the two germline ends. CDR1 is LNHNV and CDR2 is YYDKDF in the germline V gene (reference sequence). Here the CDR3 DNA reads TGTGCCACCAGCAGAGATGTAGTCGGGGAGCTGTTTTTT. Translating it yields CATSRDVVGELFF.

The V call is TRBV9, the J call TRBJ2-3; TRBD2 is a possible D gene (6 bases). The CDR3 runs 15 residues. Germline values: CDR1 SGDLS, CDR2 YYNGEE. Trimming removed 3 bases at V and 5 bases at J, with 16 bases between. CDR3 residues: CASSAGVFQGDTQYF. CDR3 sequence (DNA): TGTGCCAGCAGCGCGGGGGTGTTTCAGGGAGATACGCAGTATTTT.

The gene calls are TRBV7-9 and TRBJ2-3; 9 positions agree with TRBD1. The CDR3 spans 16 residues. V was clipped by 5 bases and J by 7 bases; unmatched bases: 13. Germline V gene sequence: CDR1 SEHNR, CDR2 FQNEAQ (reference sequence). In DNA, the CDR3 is TGTGCCAGCAGCCCGAATACAGGGGGCGCCCTGTATACGCAGTATTTT. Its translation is CASSPNTGGALYTQYF.

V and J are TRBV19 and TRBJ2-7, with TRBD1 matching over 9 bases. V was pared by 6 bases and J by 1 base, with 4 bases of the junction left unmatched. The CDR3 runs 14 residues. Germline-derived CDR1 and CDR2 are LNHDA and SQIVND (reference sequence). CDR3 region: CASRMDRGSYEQYF. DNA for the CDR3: TGTGCCAGTAGGATGGACAGGGGTTCCTACGAGCAGTACTTC.

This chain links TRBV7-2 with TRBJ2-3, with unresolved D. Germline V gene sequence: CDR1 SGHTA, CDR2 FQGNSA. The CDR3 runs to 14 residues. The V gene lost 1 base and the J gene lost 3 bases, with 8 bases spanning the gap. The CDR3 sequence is CASSLVGFTDTQYF. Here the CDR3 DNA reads TGTGCCAGCAGCTTAGTGGGATTTACAGATACGCAGTATTTT.

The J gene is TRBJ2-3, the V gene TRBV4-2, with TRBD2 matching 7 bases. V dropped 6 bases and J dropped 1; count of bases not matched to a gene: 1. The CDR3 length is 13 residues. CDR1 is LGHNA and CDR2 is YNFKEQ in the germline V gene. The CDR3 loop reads CASSRGGTDTQYF. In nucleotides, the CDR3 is TGTGCCAGCAGTCGGGGGGGCACAGATACGCAGTATTTT.

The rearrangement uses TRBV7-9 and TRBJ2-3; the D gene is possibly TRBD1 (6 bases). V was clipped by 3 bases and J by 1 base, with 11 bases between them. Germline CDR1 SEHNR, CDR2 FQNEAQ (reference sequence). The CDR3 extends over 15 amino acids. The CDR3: CASSFTNRGTDTQYF. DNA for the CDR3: TGTGCCAGCAGCTTTACTAACAGGGGCACAGATACGCAGTATTTT. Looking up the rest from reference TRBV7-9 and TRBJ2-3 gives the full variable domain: DTGVSQNPRHKITKRGQNVTFRCDPISEHNRLYWYRQTLGQGPEFLTYFQNEAQLEKSRLLSDRFSAERPKGSFSTLEIQRTEQGDSAMYLCASSFTNRGTDTQYFGPGTRLTVL.

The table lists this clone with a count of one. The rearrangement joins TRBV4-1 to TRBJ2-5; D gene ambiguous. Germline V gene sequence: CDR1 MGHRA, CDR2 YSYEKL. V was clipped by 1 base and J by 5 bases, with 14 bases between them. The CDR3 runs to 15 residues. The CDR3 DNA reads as TGCGCCAGCAGCCAAGTATTACAGTCATGGGAGACCCAGTACTTC. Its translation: CASSQVLQSWETQYF.

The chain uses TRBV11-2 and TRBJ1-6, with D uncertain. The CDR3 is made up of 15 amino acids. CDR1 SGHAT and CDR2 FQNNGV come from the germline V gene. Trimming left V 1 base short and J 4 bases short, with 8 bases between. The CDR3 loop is CASSLVRRYNSPLHF. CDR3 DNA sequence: TGTGCCAGCAGCTTAGTTCGCCGATATAATTCACCCCTCCACTTT.

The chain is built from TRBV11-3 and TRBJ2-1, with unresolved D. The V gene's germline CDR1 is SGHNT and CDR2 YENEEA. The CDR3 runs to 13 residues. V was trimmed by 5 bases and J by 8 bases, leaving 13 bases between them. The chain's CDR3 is CASSPFDGDEQFF. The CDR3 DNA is TGTGCCAGCAGCCCTTTCGATGGCGATGAGCAGTTCTTC.

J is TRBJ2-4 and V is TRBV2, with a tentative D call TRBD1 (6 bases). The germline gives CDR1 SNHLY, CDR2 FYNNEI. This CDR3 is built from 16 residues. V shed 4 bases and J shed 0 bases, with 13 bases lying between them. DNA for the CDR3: TGTGCCAGCAGTGTAATGTGGACAGAAGCCAAAAACATTCAGTACTTC. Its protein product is CASSVMWTEAKNIQYF.

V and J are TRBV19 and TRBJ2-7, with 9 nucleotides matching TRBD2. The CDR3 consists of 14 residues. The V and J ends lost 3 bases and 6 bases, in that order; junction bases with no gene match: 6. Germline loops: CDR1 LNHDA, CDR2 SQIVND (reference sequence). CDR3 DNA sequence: TGTGCCAGTAGTATTCCGGGACTAGCCGCCGAGCAGTACTTC. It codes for CASSIPGLAAEQYF.

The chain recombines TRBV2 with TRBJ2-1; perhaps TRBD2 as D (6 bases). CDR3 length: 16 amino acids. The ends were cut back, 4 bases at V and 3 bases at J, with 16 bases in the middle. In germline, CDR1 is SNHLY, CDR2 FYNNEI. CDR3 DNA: TGTGCCAGCAGTGTCCCTCTGGCGGGGAACTACAATGAGCAGTTCTTC. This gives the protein CASSVPLAGNYNEQFF.